Presented here are 3 T cell receptor beta chains from one specimen sequenced in a study of blood T cell repertoires in COVID-19 (dated by TCRdb to the early 2020s). Libraries came from the immunoSEQ multiplex PCR assay. TCRdb mirrors the immuneACCESS table, restricted to in-frame sequences. Some clones are absent from its copies; in checked studies, under half trace to an unresolved V gene, and the reason for the others is unknown. The sample table lists about 130,000 clones, 70% to 75% of them with a count of one. In total, the top ten clones hold around 6% of the sample. Sequenced: peripheral blood. The receptors stem from a man aged 55 to 70 with acute or convalescent COVID-19.

This rearrangement joins TRBV27 to TRBJ2-3, with TRBD2 matching 10 bases. The V gene's germline CDR1 is MNHEY and CDR2 SMNVEV (reference sequence). This CDR3 is built from 16 residues. J lost 4 bases, V lost 3 bases, and 7 bases had no gene match. CDR3 sequence reads: CASSFLAGGRADTQYF. CDR3 coding DNA: TGTGCCAGCAGTTTCTTAGCGGGAGGAAGGGCAGATACGCAGTATTTT.

In DNA, the CDR3 is TGCGCCAGCACCGGACTAGCGGGGGGGCATGAGCAGTTCTTC. It specifies CASTGLAGGHEQFF. The chain is built from TRBV4-1 and TRBJ2-1; 15 positions agree with TRBD2. The CDR3 spans 14 residues. The V gene end was trimmed by 7 bases and the J gene end by 8 bases; junction bases not matched to a gene: 3. Germline values: CDR1 MGHRA, CDR2 YSYEKL.

The rearrangement links TRBV30 to TRBJ2-4; 8 bases are shared with TRBD2. The V segment lost 0 bases and the J segment 8 bases; nucleotides outside the gene matches: 15. Germline V gene data show CDR1 as GTSNPN and CDR2 as SVGIG (reference sequence). The CDR3 is 17 amino acids. CDR3 nucleotides: TGTGCCTGGAGTGTGCAACCGGGGGGGGCTCCACGGGACATTCAGTACTTC. Translation: CAWSVQPGGAPRDIQYF.